This TCR beta chain was identified during a study of T cells in Graves' hyperthyroidism and ophthalmopathy. Using RNA transcripts as the source, TCR beta CDR3 regions were amplified. HTBI primers were employed in a first-round RT-PCR of the TCR CDR3. TCRdb analysed the multiplex PCR reads with MiXCR anew, one entry per CDR3 protein. The table records 490,000 or so distinct CDR3 sequences, 35% to 50% of them present only once. Trimming removed 5 bases at V and 1 base at J, with 9 bases between. Per germline, CDR1 SEHNR and CDR2 FQNEAQ (reference sequence). The CDR3 is 15 residues long. The diagnostic basis comprised clinical symptoms, serum thyroxine and TRAb, thyroid ultrasound and orbital computed tomography.

The receptor was isolated from an adult woman with Graves' disease, either hyperthyroidism or ophthalmopathy (not recorded which). The V gene is TRBV7-9, the J gene TRBJ2-6; D unclear. The sequencing input was peripheral blood or thyroid tissue (not recorded which). The CDR3 loop reads CASSRPGSGANVLTF. DNA for the CDR3: TGTGCCAGCAGCCGTCCTGGTTCTGGGGCCAACGTCCTGACTTTC.